This T cell receptor beta chain emerged from a study of OX40 agonist ivuxolimab in advanced cancers. General study points: Some patients without response likewise showed low normalized clonal expansion.

In germline, CDR1 is KGHSH, CDR2 LQKENI. This CDR3 contains 16 residues. Trimming took 3 bases from V and 1 from J, leaving 12 bases between them. Assay: immunoSEQ multiplex PCR; the TCRdb copy retains only in-frame clones and omits some. In the table there are tens of thousands of clones, 91% of which are singletons. This clone has just a few counts. Its antigen remains unidentified. Sample: CD4+ or CD8+ T cells sorted from blood, taken in a trial of the OX40 agonist ivuxolimab. The J gene is TRBJ1-4, the V gene TRBV18; D may be TRBD1 (6 bases). This TCR derives from an adult with an advanced solid tumor such as melanoma, head and neck, liver or kidney cancer. DNA for the CDR3: TGTGCCAGCTCACCTTTTACAGGGTTAACTAATGAAAAACTGTTTTTT. Its translation: CASSPFTGLTNEKLFF.